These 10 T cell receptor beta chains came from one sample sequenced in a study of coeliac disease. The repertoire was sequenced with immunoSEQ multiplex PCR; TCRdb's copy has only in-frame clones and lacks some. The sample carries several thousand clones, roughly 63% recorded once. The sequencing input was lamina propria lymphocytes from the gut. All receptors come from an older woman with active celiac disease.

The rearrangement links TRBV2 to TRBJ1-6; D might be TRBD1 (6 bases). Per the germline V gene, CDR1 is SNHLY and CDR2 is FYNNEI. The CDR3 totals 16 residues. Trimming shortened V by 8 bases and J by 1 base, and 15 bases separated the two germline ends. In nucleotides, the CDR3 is TGTGCCAGCGCAAACAGGGATCGGTCCTATAATTCACCCCTCCACTTT. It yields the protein CASANRDRSYNSPLHF.

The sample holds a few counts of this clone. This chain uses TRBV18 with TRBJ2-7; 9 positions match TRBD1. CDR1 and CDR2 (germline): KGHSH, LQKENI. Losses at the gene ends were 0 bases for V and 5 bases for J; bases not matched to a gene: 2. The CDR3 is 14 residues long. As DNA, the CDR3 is TGTGCCAGCTCACCACCGGGACAGGGCGACGAGCAGTACTTC. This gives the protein CASSPPGQGDEQYF.

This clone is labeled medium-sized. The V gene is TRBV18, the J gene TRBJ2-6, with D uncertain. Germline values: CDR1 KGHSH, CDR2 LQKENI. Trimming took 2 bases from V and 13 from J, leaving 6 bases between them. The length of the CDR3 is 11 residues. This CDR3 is CASSPTGVLTF. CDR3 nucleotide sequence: TGTGCCAGCTCACCAACGGGTGTCCTGACTTTC. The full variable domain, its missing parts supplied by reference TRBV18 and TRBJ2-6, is NAGVMQNPRHLVRRRGQEARLRCSPMKGHSHVYWYRQLPEEGLKFMVYLQKENIIDESGMPKERFSAEFPKEGPSILRIQQVVRGDSAAYFCASSPTGVLTFGAGSRLTVL.

The CDR3 DNA is TGCGCCAGCAGCCAAGATCCGGTCGGTCAGCCCCAGCATTTT. Its translation: CASSQDPVGQPQHF. The chain has TRBV4-3 and TRBJ1-5; no definite D call. Trimming removed 0 bases from V and 6 bases from J, with 9 bases in between. CDR3 size: 14 residues. The germline V gene encodes CDR1 LGHNA and CDR2 YSLEER.

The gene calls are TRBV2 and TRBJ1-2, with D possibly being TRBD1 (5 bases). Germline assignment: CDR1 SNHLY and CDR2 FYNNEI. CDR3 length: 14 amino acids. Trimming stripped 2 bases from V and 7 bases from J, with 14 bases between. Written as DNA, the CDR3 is TGTGCCAGCAGTGAAATACATGTTGGGGCTGGCTACACCTTC. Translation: CASSEIHVGAGYTF.

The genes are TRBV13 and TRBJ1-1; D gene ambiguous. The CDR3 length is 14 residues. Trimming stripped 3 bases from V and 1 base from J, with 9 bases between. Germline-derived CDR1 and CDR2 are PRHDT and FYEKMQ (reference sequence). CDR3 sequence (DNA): TGTGCCAGCAGCTTGGCAGGATCGAACACTGAAGCTTTCTTT. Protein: CASSLAGSNTEAFF.

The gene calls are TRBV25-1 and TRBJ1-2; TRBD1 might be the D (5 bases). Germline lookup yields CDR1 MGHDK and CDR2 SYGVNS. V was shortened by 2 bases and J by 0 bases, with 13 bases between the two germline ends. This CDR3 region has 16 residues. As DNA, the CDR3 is TGTGCCAGCAGTGAAGCGGGGACCGCGACTAACTATGGCTACACCTTC. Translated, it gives CASSEAGTATNYGYTF.

The CDR3 region has the DNA TGTGCCAGCAGTGACTCGAGCGGGGGGGCCACCGGGGAGCTGTTTTTT. This codes for CASSDSSGGATGELFF. The genes are TRBV6-4 and TRBJ2-2, with 10 bases aligning to TRBD2. The CDR3 sequence is 16 residues long. The V and J ends lost 0 bases and 4 bases, in that order; junction bases with no gene match: 2. Germline V gene sequence: CDR1 MRHNA, CDR2 SNTAGT.

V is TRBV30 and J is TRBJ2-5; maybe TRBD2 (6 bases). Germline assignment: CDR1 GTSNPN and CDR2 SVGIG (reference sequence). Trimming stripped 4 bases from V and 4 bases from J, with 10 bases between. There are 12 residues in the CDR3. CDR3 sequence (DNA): TGTGCCTGGAATAGGGGAGGAGAGACCCAGTACTTC. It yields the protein CAWNRGGETQYF.

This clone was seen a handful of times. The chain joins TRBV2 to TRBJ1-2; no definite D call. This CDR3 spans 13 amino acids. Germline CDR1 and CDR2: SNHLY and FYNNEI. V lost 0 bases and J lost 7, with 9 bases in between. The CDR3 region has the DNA TGTGCCAGCAGTGAAGCGCTCGGGTTTGGCTACACCTTC. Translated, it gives CASSEALGFGYTF.